One and the same sample provided the 5 T cell receptor beta chains below, sequenced in a study of blood T cell repertoires in COVID-19. The table came from immunoSEQ multiplex PCR; TCRdb's copy has only in-frame clones and leaves some out. The top ten hold about 8.2% of the sample, which has fewer than 650,000 clones, roughly nine tenths seen once. Sequenced: peripheral blood. The source of these receptors is a woman aged 45 to 65 with COVID-19, enrolled during active disease.

The chain joins TRBV28 to TRBJ1-2, with a possible D match to TRBD1 (6 bases). The germline V gene has CDR1 MDHEN and CDR2 SYDVKM. Trimming left V 3 bases short and J 4 bases short, with 15 bases between. The CDR3 consists of 15 residues. CDR3 DNA: TGTGCCAGCAGTTTTACAGGGAGTTCAGGCTATGGCTACACCTTC. This codes for CASSFTGSSGYGYTF.

The chain has TRBV7-8 and TRBJ2-5, with D maybe TRBD1 (7 bases). The germline V gene has CDR1 SGHVS and CDR2 FQNEAQ. V gave up 1 base and J gave up 5 bases, with 14 bases separating them. This CDR3 comprises 15 residues. CDR3 region: CASSLGRGEGETQYF. The CDR3 DNA sequence: TGTGCCAGCAGCTTAGGCAGGGGGGAAGGGGAGACCCAGTACTTC.

The gene calls are TRBV18 and TRBJ1-5; the match to TRBD1 covers 10 bases. The CDR3 contains 17 residues. V lost 6 bases, J lost 3 bases, and 11 bases stayed unmatched. Germline CDR1 KGHSH, CDR2 LQKENI. CDR3 in DNA: TGTGCCAGCTCGCCTATTGGGACAGGGGTTGACAATCAGCCCCAGCATTTT. Amino acid sequence: CASSPIGTGVDNQPQHF.

The chain combines TRBV27 with TRBJ2-5; maybe TRBD2 (6 bases). The CDR3 covers 13 residues. CDR1 is MNHEY and CDR2 is SMNVEV in the germline V gene (reference sequence). Trimming removed 3 bases from V and 3 bases from J, with 8 bases in between. The CDR3 is CASSFREEETQYF. For the CDR3, the DNA is TGTGCCAGCAGTTTCAGGGAGGAAGAGACCCAGTACTTC.

This clone was observed a single time. The V gene is TRBV28, the J gene TRBJ1-2; tentatively, D is TRBD1 (6 bases). There are 13 residues in the CDR3. Trimming pared 1 base from V and 5 bases from J, leaving 8 bases between. Germline V gene data show CDR1 as MDHEN and CDR2 as SYDVKM. As DNA, the CDR3 is TGTGCCAGCAGTTTATACAGGGTTTATGGCTACACCTTC. Its translation: CASSLYRVYGYTF.